This T cell receptor beta chain derives from a study of blood T cell repertoires in COVID-19. About the study: Acute and convalescent COVID-19 specimens originated in the United States, Italy and Spain. In each case, the material was cDNA or gDNA derived from T cells, B-cell-depleted T cells, or PBMCs.

Sequencing used immunoSEQ multiplex PCR; TCRdb keeps in-frame clones, though not all of them. The table shows 250,000 to 300,000 clones, with about 87% occurring only once. This CDR3 comprises 16 residues. Germline-derived CDR1 and CDR2 are LGHNA and YNFKEQ. The V end lost 1 base, the J end lost 6 bases, and 15 bases lay between the germline ends. Sequencing used peripheral blood. J is TRBJ2-2 and V is TRBV4-2; D is perhaps TRBD1 (5 bases). The TCR originated in a woman between 40 and 50 years old who had recovered from COVID-19. CDR3 protein: CASSQGWGSNPGELFF. CDR3 bases: TGTGCCAGCAGCCAAGGCTGGGGCAGTAATCCCGGGGAGCTGTTTTTT.